The 28 T cell receptor beta chains below come from one sample, sequenced in a study of CD8+CD57+ T cells in acquired aplastic anemia (dated by TCRdb to between 2018 and 2020). Reads for this sample came from an Illumina HiSeq 2000. Profiling of TCR beta VDJ combinations and CDR3 sequences used genomic DNA as the template. TCRdb reanalyzed the raw reads on its own, using fastp at Q25 for trimming and MiXCR for clone calling, and kept in-frame beta chains. Identical CDR3 protein sequences are pooled into one entry, listed with their most common genes and DNA. The sample table shows about 170,000 distinct CDR3 sequences, and 55% to 70% are seen once. The biggest ten clones account for 45% of the sample. Sequencing was carried out using sorted CD4+, CD8+, or CD8+CD57+ T cells (not recorded which) from PBMCs. The receptors were gathered from a human donor in good health.

The chain has TRBV19 and TRBJ1-5; TRBD1 matches at 8 bases. Germline CDR1 and CDR2: LNHDA and SQIVND (reference sequence). Trimming at V came to 5 bases and at J to 2 bases, leaving 5 bases not matched to a gene. CDR3 length: 15 residues. The CDR3 sequence: CASSFGQGGNQPQHF. DNA for the CDR3: TGTGCCAGTAGTTTCGGACAGGGAGGCAATCAGCCCCAGCATTTT.

The rearrangement links TRBV7-9 to TRBJ1-2; TRBD1 matches at 7 bases. The V and J ends lost 2 bases and 9 bases, in that order; junction bases with no gene match: 6. The CDR3 totals 13 residues. Germline lookup yields CDR1 SEHNR and CDR2 FQNEAQ (reference sequence). This chain's CDR3 is CASSLTGAQSYTF. The CDR3 nucleotides are TGTGCCAGCAGCTTAACAGGGGCGCAGAGCTACACCTTC.

This clonotype was recorded many times. The chain couples TRBV5-1 to TRBJ2-3, with D uncertain. Trimming left V 3 bases short and J 4 bases short, with 12 bases between. CDR3 length equals 14 residues. Germline lookup yields CDR1 SGHRS and CDR2 YFSETQ. The CDR3 region is CASSYDPSPDTQYF. CDR3 nucleotide sequence: TGCGCCAGCAGCTATGATCCTTCCCCAGATACGCAGTATTTT.

The chain recombines TRBV9 with TRBJ2-7; TRBD1 aligns across 12 bases. Germline lookup yields CDR1 SGDLS and CDR2 YYNGEE. After removal of 1 base from V and 6 bases from J, the junction contained 5 bases not matched to a gene. This CDR3 comprises 15 residues. The CDR3 here is CASSVSGTGGTEQYF. CDR3 sequence (DNA): TGTGCCAGCAGCGTAAGTGGGACAGGGGGCACCGAGCAGTACTTC.

This rearrangement joins TRBV10-3 to TRBJ1-1; no firm D call. Germline-derived CDR1 and CDR2 are ENHRY and SYGVKD. CDR3 length: 12 amino acids. The V gene lost 2 bases and the J gene lost 6 bases, with 7 bases spanning the gap. CDR3 residues: CAISETVAEAFF. The CDR3 nucleotides are TGTGCCATCAGTGAGACAGTGGCTGAAGCTTTCTTT.

CDR3 bases: TGCAGTGCCCCGGATAGCGGCTCCTACAATGAGCAGTTCTTC. As protein: CSAPDSGSYNEQFF. V usage is TRBV20-1 and J usage is TRBJ2-1, with D possibly being TRBD2 (6 bases). V lost 6 bases and J lost 0, with 12 bases in between. Germline V gives CDR1 DFQATT, CDR2 SNEGSKA (reference sequence). The CDR3 is 14 residues long.

This chain joins TRBV7-2 and TRBJ2-4; 7 bases map to TRBD1. CDR1 SGHTA and CDR2 FQGNSA come from the germline V gene. The J segment lost 0 bases and the V segment lost 5 bases, leaving 4 bases of the junction unmatched. This CDR3 contains 15 residues. CDR3 sequence reads: CASSPRDRAKNIQYF. CDR3 DNA: TGTGCCAGCAGCCCCAGGGACAGAGCCAAAAACATTCAGTACTTC.

V usage is TRBV19 and J usage is TRBJ1-2; D may be TRBD1 (5 bases). Germline loops: CDR1 LNHDA, CDR2 SQIVND (reference sequence). The CDR3 is made up of 15 amino acids. V was cut by 5 bases and J by 3 bases, with 16 bases left in between. The CDR3 nucleotides read TGTGCCAGTAGTTTGTATGGGACGCCAGACTATGGCTACACCTTC. Its protein product is CASSLYGTPDYGYTF.

This clonotype was counted between two and nine times. The chain has TRBV7-2 and TRBJ2-7; TRBD1 aligns across 7 bases. Per germline, CDR1 SGHTA and CDR2 FQGNSA. The CDR3 is 14 residues long. J lost 6 bases, V lost 10 bases, and 15 bases had no gene match. As DNA, the CDR3 is TGTGCCACCGGAGAACTTTGGACAGGAAGCGAGCAGTACTTC. The encoded protein is CATGELWTGSEQYF.

The chain couples TRBV20-1 to TRBJ2-5, with D perhaps TRBD1 or TRBD2 (6 bases each). The CDR3 contains 13 residues. CDR1 is DFQATT and CDR2 is SNEGSKA in the germline V gene (reference sequence). V was cut by 6 bases and J by 4 bases, with 15 bases left in between. The DNA for the CDR3 is TGCAGTGCCGAGGGGGGCCCGGGAGAGACCCAGTACTTC. Its translation: CSAEGGPGETQYF.

V usage is TRBV10-2 and J usage is TRBJ2-7, with 10 bases that match TRBD1. CDR1 is WSHSY and CDR2 is SAAADI in the germline V gene. Germline trimming cut 9 bases from V and 3 bases from J; bases unmatched to any gene: 8. The CDR3 is made up of 14 amino acids. In DNA form, the CDR3 reads TGCGCCAGTATTCCGGGACAGGGGAACTACGAGCAGTACTTC. This codes for CASIPGQGNYEQYF.

The genes are TRBV5-1 and TRBJ1-1; no reliable D call. Trimming pared 4 bases from V and 6 bases from J, leaving 10 bases between. The CDR3 extends over 12 amino acids. Germline V CDR1 and CDR2: SGHRS, YFSETQ. The CDR3 region is CASSLGSAEAFF. CDR3 in DNA: TGCGCCAGCAGCCTCGGGAGCGCTGAAGCTTTCTTT.

This clonotype was seen ten or more times. The V call is TRBV5-6, the J call TRBJ2-3; D not resolved. The CDR3 is 12 residues long. Germline CDR1 is SGHDT and CDR2 is YYEEEE. The V gene lost 3 bases and the J gene lost 2 bases, with 4 bases spanning the gap. This chain's CDR3 is CASSSFTDTQYF. The CDR3 DNA reads as TGTGCCAGCAGCTCGTTCACAGATACGCAGTATTTT.

The genes are TRBV12-3 or TRBV12-4 and TRBJ2-6; TRBD1 agrees at 9 bases. V lost 7 bases, J lost 2 bases, and 12 bases stayed unmatched. The CDR3 consists of 18 residues. CDR3 sequence (DNA): TGTGCCAGCAACTTACTACGTACAGGGGGCCCTGGGGCCAACGTCCTGACTTTC. It specifies CASNLLRTGGPGANVLTF.

The V call is TRBV2, the J call TRBJ1-3; D is perhaps TRBD1 (5 bases). The CDR3 contains 16 residues. Trimming cost V 6 bases and J 0 bases, with 15 bases left between them. Germline lookup yields CDR1 SNHLY and CDR2 FYNNEI. CDR3: CASRVGLLGSGNTIYF. CDR3 DNA sequence: TGTGCCAGCAGGGTGGGGCTTTTAGGCTCTGGAAACACCATATATTTT.

The chain couples TRBV29-1 to TRBJ2-7; D is unclear. Trimming cost V 1 base and J 0 bases, with 13 bases left between them. The CDR3 sequence is 15 residues long. The V gene's germline CDR1 is SQVTM and CDR2 ANQGSEA. The CDR3 DNA reads TGCAGCGTTGAAGTGGAAGGGAACGGCTCCTACGAGCAGTACTTC. The encoded protein is CSVEVEGNGSYEQYF.

This rearrangement joins TRBV29-1 to TRBJ2-3, with 8 nucleotides matching TRBD2. V trimming: 6 bases; J trimming: 2 bases; junction bases outside the gene matches: 16. This CDR3 contains 17 residues. Germline V CDR1 and CDR2: SQVTM, ANQGSEA. Here the CDR3 DNA reads TGCAGCGTGGATACCCGGGGGGGGGGTGGGTCCACAGATACGCAGTATTTT. Its translation: CSVDTRGGGGSTDTQYF.

The chain carries TRBV24-1 and TRBJ2-5; a possible D gene is TRBD2 (6 bases). Between the trimmed V and J ends, which lost 7 bases and 5 bases, there was a span of 13 bases. The CDR3 is made up of 13 amino acids. From germline, CDR1 is KGHDR and CDR2 SFDVKD. The DNA of the CDR3 is TGTGCCACCAGGAACGGGAGTTGGGAGACCCAGTACTTC. Translated, it gives CATRNGSWETQYF.

V is TRBV3-1 and J is TRBJ2-3; 8 bases fit TRBD2. Germline trimming cut 0 bases from V and 0 bases from J; bases unmatched to any gene: 8. Germline V gives CDR1 LGHDT, CDR2 YNNKEL (reference sequence). This CDR3 is built from 18 residues. CDR3 nucleotide sequence: TGTGCCAGCAGCCAAGACCCCCCTAGCGGGCTTAGCACAGATACGCAGTATTTT. Translating it yields CASSQDPPSGLSTDTQYF.

This chain uses TRBV19 with TRBJ1-2; 9 bases fit TRBD1. Germline CDR1 is LNHDA and CDR2 is SQIVND (reference sequence). This CDR3 comprises 15 residues. The V and J ends lost 3 bases and 2 bases, in that order; junction bases with no gene match: 4. CDR3 in amino acids: CASSIPGTGNYGYTF. CDR3 DNA sequence: TGTGCCAGTAGTATCCCCGGGACAGGGAACTATGGCTACACCTTC.

This clonotype was observed a single time. The chain couples TRBV7-6 to TRBJ1-2; tentative D call: TRBD1 (5 bases). The CDR3 length is 12 residues. Trimming removed 3 bases from V and 3 bases from J, with 5 bases in between. Germline V gene data show CDR1 as SGHVS and CDR2 as FNYEAQ. CDR3 coding DNA: TGTGCCAGCAGCTTGACAGACTATGGCTACACCTTC. Its protein is CASSLTDYGYTF.

This clonotype was seen ten or more times. The chain uses TRBV6-5 and TRBJ2-2, with unresolved D. Trimming cost V 6 bases and J 4 bases, with 9 bases left between them. The germline CDR1 and CDR2 sequences are MNHEY and SVGAGI. This CDR3 region has 13 residues. This CDR3 reads CASSERLTGELFF. The DNA of the CDR3 is TGTGCCAGCAGCGAAAGACTCACCGGGGAGCTGTTTTTT.

The V call is TRBV20-1, the J call TRBJ2-7, with no clear D. This CDR3 has 13 amino acids. CDR1 is DFQATT and CDR2 is SNEGSKA in the germline V gene (reference sequence). V was pared by 2 bases and J by 2 bases, with 10 bases between. CDR3 region: CSARRDVAYEQYF. The DNA of the CDR3 is TGCAGTGCTAGAAGGGATGTGGCCTACGAGCAGTACTTC.

This clonotype occurred a few times. V usage is TRBV14 and J usage is TRBJ1-2; D might be TRBD1 (6 bases). This CDR3 has 13 amino acids. Per the germline V gene, CDR1 is SGHDN and CDR2 is FVKESK. V shed 5 bases and J shed 2 bases, with 9 bases lying between them. The CDR3 DNA reads TGTGCCAGCAGCGTCGGGACAAACTATGGCTACACCTTC. Protein product: CASSVGTNYGYTF.

The gene calls are TRBV3-2 and TRBJ2-1; the table's D call, TRBD2, has no DNA check behind it. TRBV3-2 is annotated as a pseudogene. The CDR3 runs to 15 residues. The CDR3 bases are TGTGCCAGCACCAAAACGACTAGCGGGGTCGGGAGGCCGTTCTTC. Its protein product is CASTKTTSGVGRPFF.

Notes on this clonotype: It may be a read error: a sequence one base away is much more abundant. V is TRBV28 and J is TRBJ2-7, with TRBD1 as a possible D gene (5 bases). Looked up from germline, CDR1 is MDHEN and CDR2 is SYDVKM. The CDR3 is 14 amino acids. The chain's CDR3 is CTSSLNRISYEQYF. Written as DNA, the CDR3 is TGTACCAGCAGTTTAAACAGGATCTCCTACGAGCAGTACTTC.

This clonotype came up many times. The chain links TRBV7-6 to TRBJ2-5; 11 bases are a match to TRBD2. Looked up from germline, CDR1 is SGHVS and CDR2 is FNYEAQ. This CDR3 has 17 residues. The V and J ends lost 0 bases and 2 bases, in that order; junction bases with no gene match: 5. DNA for the CDR3: TGTGCCAGCAGCTTAGCCGCAGGGACTAGCGGACAAGAGACCCAGTACTTC. It is translated as CASSLAAGTSGQETQYF.

Regarding this clonotype: Because it lacks the conserved phenylalanine or tryptophan at the end, this CDR3 is likely a read error. The limits of the CDR3 on the DNA are not certain, so only TCRdb's listed CDR3 is given. This chain uses TRBV7-9 with TRBJ1-2. Looked up from germline, CDR1 is SEHNR and CDR2 is FQNEAQ (reference sequence). The CDR3 is 10 amino acids long, termini counted. The CDR3 region is CASSLEASSY.